This TCR beta chain comes out of a study of blood T cell repertoires in COVID-19. V lost 5 bases and J 2 bases, leaving 11 bases between the germline ends. Germline CDR1 is SGHAT and CDR2 is FQNNGV. This CDR3 region has 14 residues. Repertoires were generated with immunoSEQ multiplex PCR, while TCRdb's copy carries only in-frame clones and drops some. Among about 300,000 clones listed, around 87% were seen once. The sample was PBMCs or T cells enriched from blood (not recorded which). This clonotype was sampled from a woman younger than 35 with acute COVID-19. The chain has TRBV11-2 and TRBJ2-3, with unresolved D. Here the CDR3 reads CASSVLQDTDTQYF. The CDR3 DNA reads TGTGCCAGCAGCGTACTACAAGACACAGATACGCAGTATTTT.